Listed here are 15 T cell receptor beta chains from one sample, sequenced in a study of vaccination and CD4 T cells after COVID-19. Treatment reported: roughly 10-day PBMC culture with coronavirus spike peptide pools or control peptides (ViraFEST assay). Cultured CD4+ T cell DNA was sequenced using the Oncomine TCR Beta short-read assay. MiXCR, run by TCRdb on the PCR reads, gives a single entry per CDR3 protein. The sample has 13,000 or so distinct CDR3 sequences; under 65% are singletons. These receptors are not linked to any known antigen. The specimen sequenced was CD4+ T cells from blood, cultured in vitro. Every receptor here comes from a human donor who had recovered from COVID-19.

There are a few counts of this clonotype. The chain recombines TRBV7-9 with TRBJ2-5; TRBD2 agrees at 8 bases. This CDR3 contains 14 residues. CDR1 and CDR2 (germline): SEHNR, FQNEAQ (reference sequence). Losses at the gene ends were 6 bases for V and 5 bases for J; bases not matched to a gene: 8. The CDR3 loop reads CASSREGVLETQYF. CDR3 in DNA: TGTGCCAGCAGTCGGGAGGGCGTATTGGAGACCCAGTACTTC.

The rearrangement uses TRBV5-1 and TRBJ2-2; D assignment may be TRBD1 or TRBD2 (5 bases each). The CDR3 runs 16 residues. The V gene's germline CDR1 is SGHRS and CDR2 YFSETQ. Trimming removed 4 bases at V and 0 bases at J, with 13 bases between. The CDR3 DNA reads as TGCGCCAGCAGCGCGGACCGGGACCCGAACACCGGGGAGCTGTTTTTT. Amino acids: CASSADRDPNTGELFF.

This clonotype was detected only a few times. The V call is TRBV7-6, the J call TRBJ2-7; the match to TRBD2 covers 9 bases. Germline loops: CDR1 SGHVS, CDR2 FNYEAQ. J was trimmed by 2 bases and V by 3 bases; bases with no gene match: 5. This CDR3 contains 15 residues. CDR3 nucleotides: TGTGCCAGCAGCTTGTGGTCTAGCGGGACCTACGAGCAGTACTTC. Encoded protein: CASSLWSSGTYEQYF. The complete variable domain, with remaining parts taken from reference TRBV7-6 and TRBJ2-7, reads GAGVSQSPRYKVTKRGQDVALRCDPISGHVSLYWYRQALGQGPEFLTYFNYEAQQDKSGLPNDRFSAERPEGSISTLTIQRTEQRDSAMYRCASSLWSSGTYEQYFGPGTRLTVT.

The gene calls are TRBV7-6 and TRBJ2-5, with 8 bases that match TRBD2. V shed 5 bases, J shed 5 bases, and the junction held 13 bases outside the gene matches. CDR3 size: 16 residues. Germline V CDR1 and CDR2: SGHVS, FNYEAQ. The CDR3 is CASSPGGTRRGETQYF. The CDR3 DNA sequence: TGTGCCAGCAGCCCTGGAGGGACTAGGAGAGGGGAGACCCAGTACTTC.

The chain has TRBV7-9 and TRBJ1-2, with 7 bases matching TRBD1. After removal of 0 bases from V and 8 bases from J, the junction contained 6 bases not matched to a gene. Germline V gene lookup returns CDR1 SEHNR and CDR2 FQNEAQ (reference sequence). The CDR3 sequence is 14 residues long. As DNA, the CDR3 is TGTGCCAGCAGCTTAGCGCTTTCAGGGGGAGGCTACACCTTC. Its protein is CASSLALSGGGYTF.

The genes are TRBV12-5 and TRBJ2-5, with TRBD1 matching 9 bases. Germline V gene lookup returns CDR1 LGHNT and CDR2 FRNRAP. J gave up 5 bases and V 7 bases, and 14 bases lay outside the gene matches. CDR3 length: 16 residues. CDR3 loop: CASALLPGQGRETQYF. The CDR3 DNA reads TGTGCTAGTGCTCTACTCCCGGGACAGGGTCGGGAGACCCAGTACTTC.

The rearrangement uses TRBV9 and TRBJ2-3, with 7 bases identical to TRBD2. This CDR3 is 17 amino acids long. Germline lookup yields CDR1 SGDLS and CDR2 YYNGEE. The ends lost 4 bases at V and 0 bases at J; junction bases unmatched: 11. In nucleotides, the CDR3 is TGTGCCAGCAGCCCGGTAGGAGCGGGGACTAGCACAGATACGCAGTATTTT. Its protein product is CASSPVGAGTSTDTQYF.

This chain uses TRBV5-1 with TRBJ1-6, with 8 bases aligning to TRBD1. Germline values: CDR1 SGHRS, CDR2 YFSETQ. The CDR3 is made up of 15 amino acids. V lost 4 bases, J lost 9 bases, and 9 bases stayed unmatched. CDR3 region: CASSPSTGVGSPLHF. In DNA form, the CDR3 reads TGCGCCAGCAGCCCTTCGACAGGGGTGGGTTCACCCCTCCACTTT.

This chain connects TRBV2 to TRBJ2-2; TRBD1 is a possible D gene (5 bases). Germline CDR1 SNHLY, CDR2 FYNNEI. V was clipped by 8 bases and J by 1 base, with 11 bases between them. This CDR3 is built from 14 residues. The CDR3 DNA reads as TGTGCCAGCCAAACAGGTCGGAACACCGGGGAGCTGTTTTTT. This translates into CASQTGRNTGELFF.

The chain carries TRBV5-1 and TRBJ1-1; D might be TRBD1 (6 bases). There are 15 residues in the CDR3. In germline, CDR1 is SGHRS, CDR2 YFSETQ. Trimming took 4 bases from V and 6 from J, leaving 19 bases between them. CDR3 DNA: TGCGCCAGCAGCCCCTACCGAGGGGGTGGCGCTGAAGCTTTCTTT. This translates into CASSPYRGGGAEAFF.

This clonotype was recorded a few times. The chain links TRBV5-5 to TRBJ1-6, with a tentative D call TRBD1 (6 bases). This CDR3 region has 15 residues. Germline assignment: CDR1 SGHKS and CDR2 YYEKEE (reference sequence). V dropped 2 bases and J dropped 13 bases, with 19 bases sitting between them. Here the CDR3 DNA reads TGTGCCAGCAGCTTTACGGACAGCGGCTGGTTGCCCCTCCACTTT. Residues: CASSFTDSGWLPLHF.

This clonotype has a handful of counts. The chain is built from TRBV21-1 and TRBJ1-2; the table names TRBD1, a call not compared with the DNA. TRBV21-1 is a recognized pseudogene. CDR3 length: 15 residues. CDR3 in amino acids: CASSWEMGQGDGYTF. The CDR3, as DNA: TGTGCCAGCAGCTGGGAAATGGGACAGGGAGATGGCTACACCTTC.

The chain employs TRBV6-1 and TRBJ2-1, with 9 bases identical to TRBD1. Germline V lookup: CDR1 MNHNS, CDR2 SASEGT. This CDR3 is built from 13 residues. V shed 6 bases and J 5 bases; nucleotides not matched to a gene: 2. CDR3 nucleotides: TGTGCCAGCAGAGGGACAGGGAACAATGAGCAGTTCTTC. Translated, it gives CASRGTGNNEQFF.

The V call is TRBV7-2, the J call TRBJ1-1, with D uncertain. V was clipped by 5 bases and J by 1 base, with 8 bases between them. CDR3 length equals 13 residues. Germline CDR1 reads SGHTA; CDR2 reads FQGNSA. The chain's CDR3 is CASSLGRNTEAFF. For the CDR3, the DNA is TGTGCCAGCAGCCTCGGGAGGAACACTGAAGCTTTCTTT.

This clonotype has a handful of counts. J is TRBJ2-1 and V is TRBV24-1, with 10 bases fitting TRBD1. With 1 base clipped from V and 3 bases from J, the junction kept 5 bases outside the gene matches. The CDR3 consists of 17 residues. The germline CDR1 and CDR2 sequences are KGHDR and SFDVKD. CDR3: CATSDLAGTGDYNEQFF. DNA of the CDR3: TGTGCCACCAGTGATTTAGCCGGGACAGGGGACTACAATGAGCAGTTCTTC.